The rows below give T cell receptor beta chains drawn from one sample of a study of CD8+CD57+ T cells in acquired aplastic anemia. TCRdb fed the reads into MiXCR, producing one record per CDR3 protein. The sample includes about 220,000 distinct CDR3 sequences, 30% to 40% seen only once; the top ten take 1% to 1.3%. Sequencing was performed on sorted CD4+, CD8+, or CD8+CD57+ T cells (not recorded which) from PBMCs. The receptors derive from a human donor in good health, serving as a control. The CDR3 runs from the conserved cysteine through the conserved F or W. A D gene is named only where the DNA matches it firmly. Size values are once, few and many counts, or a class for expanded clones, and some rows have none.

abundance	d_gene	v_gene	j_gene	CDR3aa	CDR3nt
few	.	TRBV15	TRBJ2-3	CATSRDSGGNTDTQYF	TGTGCCACCAGCAGAGACAGCGGAGGAAACACAGATACGCAGTATTTT
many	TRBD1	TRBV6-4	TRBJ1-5	CASRHRGNNQPQHF	TGTGCCAGCAGACACAGGGGAAACAATCAGCCCCAGCATTTT
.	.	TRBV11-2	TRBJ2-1	CASSLVLDNEQFF	TGTGCCAGCAGCTTAGTTCTGGACAATGAGCAGTTCTTC
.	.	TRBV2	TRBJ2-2	CASSLSGDTGELFF	TGTGCCAGCAGCTTGTCTGGGGACACCGGGGAGCTGTTTTTT
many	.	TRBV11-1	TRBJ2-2	CASSLRFRGSGTGELFF	TGTGCCAGCAGCTTACGGTTCAGGGGCAGTGGCACCGGGGAGCTGTTTTTT
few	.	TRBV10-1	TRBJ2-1	CASSHVGGGNEQFF	TGCGCCAGCAGTCACGTCGGGGGAGGCAATGAGCAGTTCTTC
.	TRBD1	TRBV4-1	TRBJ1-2	CASSPDRQRGYTF	TGCGCCAGCAGCCCGGACAGGCAGAGGGGCTACACCTTC
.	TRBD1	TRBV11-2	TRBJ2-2	CASSHPGQRVANTGELFF	TGTGCCAGCAGCCATCCGGGACAGAGGGTTGCGAACACCGGGGAGCTGTTTTTT
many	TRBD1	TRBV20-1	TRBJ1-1	CSAPDRKGGTEAFF	TGCAGTGCACCGGACAGGAAAGGGGGCACTGAAGCTTTCTTT
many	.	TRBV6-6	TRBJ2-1	CATKPGGNEQFF	TGTGCCACCAAGCCCGGGGGCAATGAGCAGTTCTTC
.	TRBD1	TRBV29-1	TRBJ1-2	CSVAWDRSYTF	TGCAGCGTTGCTTGGGACAGAAGTTACACCTTC
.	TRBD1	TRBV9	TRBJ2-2	CASSVGTGGSGELFF	TGTGCCAGCAGCGTAGGGACAGGGGGCTCCGGGGAGCTGTTTTTT
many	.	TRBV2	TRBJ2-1	CASSGWAGYLDEQFF	TGTGCCAGCAGCGGGTGGGCAGGGTATTTGGATGAGCAGTTCTTC
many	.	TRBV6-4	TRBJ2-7	CASSDARVPNYEQYF	TGTGCCAGCAGTGACGCCCGGGTGCCTAACTACGAGCAGTACTTC
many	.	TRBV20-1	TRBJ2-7	CSARADEQYF	TGCAGTGCTAGGGCGGACGAGCAGTACTTC
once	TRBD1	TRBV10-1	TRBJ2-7	CASSESGRGREQYF	TGCGCCAGCAGTGAGTCCGGCAGGGGGCGAGAGCAGTACTTC
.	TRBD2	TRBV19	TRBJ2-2	CASSSAGGLFIGELFF	TGTGCCAGTAGTTCGGCGGGAGGGCTTTTTATTGGGGAGCTGTTTTTT
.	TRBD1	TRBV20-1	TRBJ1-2	CSARVTGPNYGYTF	TGCAGTGCTAGAGTGACAGGGCCCAACTATGGCTACACCTTC
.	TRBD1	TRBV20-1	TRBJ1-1	CSVNRGENTEAFF	TGCAGTGTGAACAGGGGGGAGAACACTGAAGCTTTCTTT
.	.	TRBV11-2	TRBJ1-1	CASSLFGSGTEAFF	TGTGCCAGCAGCTTATTTGGATCGGGCACTGAAGCTTTCTTT
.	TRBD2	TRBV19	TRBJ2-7	CASSIDGTSRSSFEQYF	TGTGCCAGTAGTATAGACGGGACTAGCAGGAGTTCCTTCGAGCAGTACTTC
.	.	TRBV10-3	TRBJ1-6	CAISESVGGPITSSPLHF	TGTGCCATCAGTGAGTCGGTGGGGGGTCCTATAACTTCATCACCCCTCCACTTT
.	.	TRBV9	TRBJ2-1	CASSVAPGVGRDEQFF	TGTGCCAGCAGCGTAGCTCCGGGTGTGGGACGGGATGAGCAGTTCTTC
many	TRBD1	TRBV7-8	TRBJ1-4	CASSPGQAWAEKLFF	TGTGCCAGCAGCCCAGGACAGGCGTGGGCTGAAAAACTGTTTTTT
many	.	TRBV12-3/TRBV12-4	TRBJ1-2	CASSPQGEGYGYTF	TGTGCCAGCAGTCCCCAAGGGGAGGGCTATGGCTACACCTTC
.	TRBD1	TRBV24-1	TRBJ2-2	CATSFSPGQGTGELFF	TGTGCCACCAGTTTTTCACCGGGACAGGGAACCGGGGAGCTGTTTTTT
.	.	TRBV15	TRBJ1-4	CATSLTGGTNEKLFF	TGTGCCACCAGCCTAACAGGTGGAACTAATGAAAAACTGTTTTTT
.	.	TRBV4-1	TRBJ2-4	CASSQYGRLNIQYF	TGCGCCAGCAGCCAATATGGCCGACTAAACATTCAGTACTTC
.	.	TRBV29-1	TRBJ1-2	CSVSGVYGYTF	TGCAGCGTATCAGGGGTCTATGGCTACACCTTC
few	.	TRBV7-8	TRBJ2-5	CASSLSLEFSWGETQYF	TGTGCCAGCAGCTTATCCCTGGAGTTTAGCTGGGGAGAGACCCAGTACTTC
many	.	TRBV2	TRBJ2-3	CASSPNGRGVTDTQYF	TGTGCCAGCAGTCCCAACGGGAGAGGGGTGACAGATACGCAGTATTTT
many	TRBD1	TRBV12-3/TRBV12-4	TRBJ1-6	CASRRDRGLAAPLHF	TGTGCCAGCAGAAGGGACAGGGGCCTAGCTGCACCCCTCCACTTT
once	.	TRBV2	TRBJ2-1	CASSARRGGDTYNEQFF	TGTGCCAGCAGTGCTAGGAGGGGCGGAGACACCTACAATGAGCAGTTCTTC
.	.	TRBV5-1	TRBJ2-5	CASSLERGETQYF	TGCGCCAGCAGCTTGGAAAGGGGGGAGACCCAGTACTTC
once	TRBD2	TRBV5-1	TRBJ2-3	CASSYSGGTDTQYF	TGCGCCAGCAGTTATAGCGGGGGCACAGATACGCAGTATTTT
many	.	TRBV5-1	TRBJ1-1	CASSLLGRRNTEAFF	TGCGCCAGCAGCCTGCTAGGACGGCGAAACACTGAAGCTTTCTTT
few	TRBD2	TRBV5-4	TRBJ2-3	CASSFRLASDTQYF	TGTGCCAGCAGCTTTAGACTAGCGTCAGATACGCAGTATTTT
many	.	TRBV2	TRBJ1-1	CASNMRGEIEAFF	TGTGCCAGCAACATGCGGGGAGAGATTGAAGCTTTCTTT
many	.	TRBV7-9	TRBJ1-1	CASSLSDRENTEAFF	TGTGCCAGCAGCTTATCGGACCGGGAGAACACTGAAGCTTTCTTT
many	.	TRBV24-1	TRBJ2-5	CATSDPGWAGETQYF	TGTGCCACCAGTGATCCCGGGTGGGCGGGGGAGACCCAGTACTTC
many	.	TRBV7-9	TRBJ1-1	CASSFSGVGTEAFF	TGTGCCAGCAGCTTTTCCGGGGTGGGGACTGAAGCTTTCTTT
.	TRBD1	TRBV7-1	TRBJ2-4	CAGSAGQGVVESKNIQYF	TGTGCCGGCAGCGCAGGACAGGGCGTAGTCGAATCCAAAAACATTCAGTACTTC
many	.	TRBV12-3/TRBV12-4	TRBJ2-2	CASSLGHTGELFF	TGTGCCAGCAGTTTAGGACACACCGGGGAGCTGTTTTTT
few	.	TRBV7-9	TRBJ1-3	CASSLLRSGNTIYF	TGTGCCAGCAGCCTCCTCCGTTCTGGAAACACCATATATTTT
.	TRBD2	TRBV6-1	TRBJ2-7	CASSDISGQAYGQYF	TGTGCCAGCAGTGACATTAGCGGGCAAGCCTACGGGCAGTACTTC
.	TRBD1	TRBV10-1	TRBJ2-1	CASSEPDQGVGSHSYNEQFF	TGCGCCAGCAGTGAGCCAGATCAGGGGGTGGGCTCCCACTCCTACAATGAGCAGTTCTTC